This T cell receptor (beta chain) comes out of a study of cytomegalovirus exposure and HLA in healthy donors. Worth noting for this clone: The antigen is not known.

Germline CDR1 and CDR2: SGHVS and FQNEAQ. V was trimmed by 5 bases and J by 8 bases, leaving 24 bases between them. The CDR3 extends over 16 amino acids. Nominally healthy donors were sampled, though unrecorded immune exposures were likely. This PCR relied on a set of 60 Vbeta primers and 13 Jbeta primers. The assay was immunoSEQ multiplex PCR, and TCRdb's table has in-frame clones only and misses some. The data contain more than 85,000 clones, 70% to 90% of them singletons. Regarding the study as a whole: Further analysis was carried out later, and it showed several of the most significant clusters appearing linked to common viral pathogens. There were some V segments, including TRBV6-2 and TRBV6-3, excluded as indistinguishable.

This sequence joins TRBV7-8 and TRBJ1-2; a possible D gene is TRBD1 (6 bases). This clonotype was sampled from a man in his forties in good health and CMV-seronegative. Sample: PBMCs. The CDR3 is CASSPRRTVSLGGYTF. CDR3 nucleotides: TGTGCCAGCAGCCCAAGAAGGACAGTCTCCTTGGGAGGCTACACCTTC.